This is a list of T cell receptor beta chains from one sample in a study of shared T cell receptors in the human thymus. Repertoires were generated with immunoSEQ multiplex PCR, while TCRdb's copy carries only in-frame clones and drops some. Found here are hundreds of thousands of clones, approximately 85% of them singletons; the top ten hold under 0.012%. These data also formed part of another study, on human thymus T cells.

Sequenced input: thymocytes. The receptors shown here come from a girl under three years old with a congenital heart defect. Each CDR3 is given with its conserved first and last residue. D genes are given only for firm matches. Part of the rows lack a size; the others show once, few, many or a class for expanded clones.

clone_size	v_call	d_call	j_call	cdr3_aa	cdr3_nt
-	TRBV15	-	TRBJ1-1	CATSLGGPGTEAFF	TGTGCCACCAGCCTCGGGGGACCAGGGACTGAAGCTTTCTTT
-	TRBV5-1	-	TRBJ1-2	CASSLDSYGYTF	TGCGCCAGCAGCTTGGACAGCTATGGCTACACCTTC
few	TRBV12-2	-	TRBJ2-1	CASRLEAGVGLNEQFF	TGTGCAAGTCGCTTAGAAGCGGGGGTAGGGCTTAATGAGCAGTTCTTC
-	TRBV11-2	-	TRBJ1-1	CASSLPYRHSGNTEAFF	TGTGCCAGCAGCTTACCCTACCGACATTCAGGAAACACTGAAGCTTTCTTT
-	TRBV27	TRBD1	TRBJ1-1	CASRRVPGQKSNTEAFF	TGTGCCAGCAGAAGAGTACCGGGACAGAAATCAAACACTGAAGCTTTCTTT
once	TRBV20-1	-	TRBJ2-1	CSALPRNEQFF	TGCAGTGCCCTCCCCCGCAATGAGCAGTTCTTC
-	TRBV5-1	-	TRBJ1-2	CASSFVDRGVGGYTF	TGCGCCAGCAGCTTCGTCGACCGGGGGGTAGGCGGCTACACCTTC
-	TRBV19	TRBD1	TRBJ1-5	CATGGAGQPQHF	TGTGCCACAGGGGGCGCGGGGCAGCCCCAGCATTTT
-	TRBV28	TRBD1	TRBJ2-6	CASSDRTGYYSGANVLTF	TGTGCCAGCAGTGACCGGACAGGGTACTACTCTGGGGCCAACGTCCTGACTTTC
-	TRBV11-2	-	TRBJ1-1	CASSLAAAGRRMNTEAFF	TGTGCCAGCAGCTTAGCGGCGGCAGGGAGGAGGATGAACACTGAAGCTTTCTTT
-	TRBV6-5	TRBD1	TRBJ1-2	CASRKGTGNGYTF	TGTGCCAGCAGAAAAGGGACAGGGAATGGCTACACCTTC
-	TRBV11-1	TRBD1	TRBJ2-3	CASSPETDRGKVWDTQYF	TGTGCCAGCAGCCCAGAGACCGACAGGGGCAAAGTATGGGATACGCAGTATTTT
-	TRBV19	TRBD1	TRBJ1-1	CASIAKQGANRLRVNTEAFF	TGTGCCAGTATCGCAAAACAGGGGGCGAACCGCCTAAGGGTGAACACTGAAGCTTTCTTT
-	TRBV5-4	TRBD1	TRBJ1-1	CASSRTGGFSDTEAFF	TGTGCCAGCAGCCGGACAGGGGGCTTTTCGGACACTGAAGCTTTCTTT
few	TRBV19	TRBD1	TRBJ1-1	CASSIGDRGLNTEAFF	TGTGCCAGTAGTATAGGGGACAGGGGGTTGAACACTGAAGCTTTCTTT
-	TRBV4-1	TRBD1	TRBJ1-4	CASSQEDRGRGEKLFF	TGCGCCAGCAGCCAAGAAGACAGGGGGCGAGGAGAAAAACTGTTTTTT
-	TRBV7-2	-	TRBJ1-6	CASSSYGQHNSPLHF	TGTGCCAGCAGCTCCTACGGACAGCATAATTCACCCCTCCACTTT
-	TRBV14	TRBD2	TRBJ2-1	CASSPPGTSGVSYNEQFF	TGTGCCAGCAGCCCTCCGGGGACTAGCGGGGTCTCCTACAATGAGCAGTTCTTC
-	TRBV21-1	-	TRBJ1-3	CASSKVRDTRPGNTIYF	TGTGCCAGCAGCAAAGTCCGGGACACCAGACCTGGAAACACCATATATTTT
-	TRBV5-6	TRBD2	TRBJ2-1	CASSSASGGASYNEQFF	TGTGCCAGCAGCTCGGCTAGCGGGGGTGCCTCCTACAATGAGCAGTTCTTC